This T cell receptor beta chain was observed in a study of PD-L1 blockade in urothelial cancer. In the study overall: Individuals in the cohort had been given 0 to 3 earlier chemotherapy regimens. Timepoints chosen for blood analysis were 3 weeks (second dose) and 6 weeks after treatment start.

The time point here: pretreatment peripheral blood. Patients' cancers were locally advanced or metastatic urothelial carcinomas. About this clone itself: Antigen unknown.

General observations from the study: Durable benefit was linked to greater 3-week expansion of tumor-associated blood clones.

Sequenced by immunoSEQ multiplex PCR; TCRdb stores in-frame clones only, minus some. The repertoire has 70,000 to 100,000 clones, 84% of them found once; the top ten carry roughly 2%. The CDR3 totals 17 residues. The junction had 7 bases not matched to a gene; V was cut back by 0 bases and J by 6 bases. The germline V gene encodes CDR1 KGHSH and CDR2 LQKENI. The sample was PBMCs, taken around atezolizumab (anti-PD-L1) treatment. The chain links TRBV18 to TRBJ2-1; 11 bases align to TRBD2. The TCR sequence derives from a man aged 55 to 70 with urothelial cancer. As DNA, the CDR3 is TGTGCCAGCTCACCACCGGGACTAGCGGCCCTGGCCAATGAGCAGTTCTTC. This translates into CASSPPGLAALANEQFF.